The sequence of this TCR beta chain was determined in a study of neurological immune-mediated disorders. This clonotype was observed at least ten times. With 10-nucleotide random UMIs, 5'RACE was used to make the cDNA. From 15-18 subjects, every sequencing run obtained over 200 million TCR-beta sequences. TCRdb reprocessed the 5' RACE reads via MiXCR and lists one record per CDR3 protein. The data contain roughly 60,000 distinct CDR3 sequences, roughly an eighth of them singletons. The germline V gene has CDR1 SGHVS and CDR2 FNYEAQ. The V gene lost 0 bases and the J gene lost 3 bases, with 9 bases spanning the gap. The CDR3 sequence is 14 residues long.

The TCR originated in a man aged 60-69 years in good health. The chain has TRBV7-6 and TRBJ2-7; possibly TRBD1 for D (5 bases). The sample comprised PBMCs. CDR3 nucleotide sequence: TGTGCCAGCAGCTTAGCAGGGCAGGGCTACGAGCAGTACTTC. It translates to CASSLAGQGYEQYF.